Included here is one T cell receptor (beta chain) sequence, with context. The source of the sample is a study of blood T cell repertoires in COVID-19. Deletions cut 6 bases from V and 2 bases from J, with 14 bases between. The CDR3 runs to 14 residues. Germline V CDR1 and CDR2: SGHRS, YFSETQ. Libraries were prepared by immunoSEQ multiplex PCR; TCRdb keeps only in-frame clonotypes and omits some of them. The sample lists approximately 260,000 clones, about 80% occurring once. The rearrangement links TRBV5-1 to TRBJ1-2; maybe TRBD1 (6 bases). The source of this sequence is a man aged 50 to 60 who had recovered from COVID-19. Sequencing used PBMCs or T cells enriched from blood (not recorded which). CDR3 sequence reads: CASTPARGNYGYTF. CDR3 DNA: TGCGCCAGCACCCCCGCAAGGGGGAACTATGGCTACACCTTC.